Listed here are 10 T cell receptor beta chains from one sample, sequenced in a study of blood T cells in healthy people across ages (dated by TCRdb to about 2015). Receptor amplification or capture employed 5' RACE. Sequencing took place on an Illumina HiSeq 2500. A second PCR of about 7 to 12 cycles was run with a J-beta primer mix and a sample-barcoded 5' primer. The public sequencing data were trimmed at Q25 with fastp and processed into clonotypes with MiXCR by TCRdb, which kept only in-frame beta chains. Entries that share a CDR3 protein sequence are merged under the most common genes and DNA. Counted in this sample were hundreds of thousands of distinct CDR3 sequences; 40% to 45% of them appeared once. Approximately 31% of the sample rests with the top ten. The sample was blood. Receptors were obtained from a man older than 75 in good health.

The chain recombines TRBV7-9 with TRBJ2-2; D might be TRBD1 (6 bases). Trimming stripped 5 bases from V and 4 bases from J, with 11 bases between. The CDR3 runs to 14 residues. Per the germline V gene, CDR1 is SEHNR and CDR2 is FQNEAQ (reference sequence). In DNA form, the CDR3 reads TGTGCCAGCAGCACCTACAGGGTCACCGGGGAGCTGTTTTTT. This gives the protein CASSTYRVTGELFF.

The chain carries TRBV27 and TRBJ1-4, with D unresolved. Germline CDR1 is MNHEY and CDR2 is SMNVEV (reference sequence). Trimming shortened V by 5 bases and J by 1 base, and 8 bases separated the two germline ends. The CDR3 covers 14 residues. The CDR3 here is CASSQHLTNEKLFF. The CDR3 DNA reads TGTGCCAGCAGTCAACACCTAACTAATGAAAAACTGTTTTTT. Variable domain in full (rest from reference TRBV27 and TRBJ1-4): EAQVTQNPRYLITVTGKKLTVTCSQNMNHEYMSWYRQDPGLGLRQIYYSMNVEVTDKGDVPEGYKVSRKEKRNFPLILESPSPNQTSLYFCASSQHLTNEKLFFGSGTQLSVL.

This clonotype was seen only a few times. The CDR3 loop is CAWSYHTGELFF. CDR3 DNA sequence: TGTGCCTGGAGTTATCACACCGGGGAGCTGTTTTTT. This chain links TRBV30 with TRBJ2-2; no clear D. The CDR3 is 12 residues long. The germline gives CDR1 GTSNPN, CDR2 SVGIG (reference sequence). V was cut by 2 bases and J by 3 bases, with 4 bases left in between.

The V and J genes are TRBV12-3 or TRBV12-4 and TRBJ2-4; D may match TRBD1 or TRBD2 (6 bases each). The J call is in doubt because the DNA end fits TRBJ2-7 better. The CDR3 spans 15 residues. The CDR3 DNA sequence: TGTGCCAGCAGTTTCGTAGCGGAGGGGGCCTACGAGCAGTACTTC. Protein product: CASSFVAEGAYEQYF.

Only a few counts were recorded for this clonotype. This sequence joins TRBV20-1 and TRBJ1-1; D gene unclear. The CDR3 sequence is 13 residues long. The V gene lost 4 bases and the J gene lost 2 bases, with 11 bases spanning the gap. Germline V gene sequence: CDR1 DFQATT, CDR2 SNEGSKA (reference sequence). CDR3 coding DNA: TGCAGTGCTACACGGGTTTCTAACACTGAAGCTTTCTTT. This translates into CSATRVSNTEAFF.

The V and J genes are TRBV7-2 and TRBJ2-7, with TRBD2 as a possible D gene (6 bases). The V end lost 4 bases, the J end lost 7 bases, and 20 bases lay between the germline ends. The CDR3 is made up of 15 amino acids. CDR1 is SGHTA and CDR2 is FQGNSA in the germline V gene. CDR3 residues: CASSSAGPANNEQYF. The CDR3 DNA sequence: TGTGCCAGCAGCTCCGCGGGACCAGCGAACAATGAGCAGTACTTC.

There are a few counts of this clonotype. V is TRBV4-2 and J is TRBJ2-2; D gene unclear. The V end was cut by 1 base, the J end by 1 base, with 4 bases between. This CDR3 is 14 amino acids long. Germline CDR1 reads LGHNA; CDR2 reads YNFKEQ. The CDR3 reads CASSQVQNTGELFF. In nucleotides, the CDR3 is TGTGCCAGCAGCCAAGTCCAGAACACCGGGGAGCTGTTTTTT.

The V gene is TRBV7-2, the J gene TRBJ1-5; D perhaps matches TRBD1 (5 bases). This CDR3 comprises 14 residues. Looked up from germline, CDR1 is SGHTA and CDR2 is FQGNSA. The germline V and J ends were trimmed by 1 base and 7 bases, with 11 bases remaining between them. Here the CDR3 DNA reads TGTGCCAGCAGCTTAGTCAGGGTCCGGCAGCCCCAGCATTTT. As protein: CASSLVRVRQPQHF.

This clonotype showed up just a few times. The chain recombines TRBV10-1 with TRBJ2-1, with D tentatively TRBD2 (5 bases). This CDR3 is 14 amino acids long. CDR1 WNHNN and CDR2 SYGVQD come from the germline V gene (reference sequence). Trimming removed 6 bases from V and 2 bases from J, with 11 bases in between. CDR3 amino acids: CASRGEGPYNEQFF. DNA of the CDR3: TGCGCCAGCAGGGGTGAGGGCCCCTACAATGAGCAGTTCTTC.

The V call is TRBV12-3 or TRBV12-4, the J call TRBJ2-5; no clear D. The length of the CDR3 is 15 residues. Trimming stripped 2 bases from V and 0 bases from J, with 10 bases between. CDR3 coding DNA: TGTGCCAGCAGTTTACGGCTTACCAACCAAGAGACCCAGTACTTC. This codes for CASSLRLTNQETQYF.